The clone carrying this T cell receptor (beta chain) showed up just a few times. This specimen belongs to a study of identical twins. TCRdb re-derived calls from the 5' RACE reads in MiXCR, one entry per CDR3 protein. This sample has under 900,000 distinct CDR3 sequences; roughly an eighth occur once, and the top ten carry 1.5% to 2%. The sample also formed part of further work on yellow fever vaccine responses in identical twins.

The TCR sequence derives from a woman under 30 in good health. The sequenced sample was PBMCs.

The DNA of the CDR3 is TGTGCCAGTAGTCAGGGGTACGATGAGCAGTTCTTC. This encodes CASSQGYDEQFF. The J gene is TRBJ2-1, the V gene TRBV19; the D gene is possibly TRBD1 (6 bases). Germline-derived CDR1 and CDR2 are LNHDA and SQIVND (reference sequence). Trimming shortened V by 5 bases and J by 8 bases, and 10 bases separated the two germline ends. The CDR3 loop spans 12 amino acids.